Below, 25 T cell receptor beta chains from the same sample are listed, as sequenced in a study of OX40 agonist ivuxolimab in advanced cancers. Measured with immunoSEQ multiplex PCR; TCRdb has only the in-frame clones, and not every one. The repertoire includes around 60,000 clones, roughly 86% of them detected once, and approximately 1% sits in the top ten. The starting material was CD4+ or CD8+ T cells sorted from blood, obtained in a trial of the OX40 agonist ivuxolimab. Receptors were obtained from an adult with an advanced solid tumor such as melanoma, head and neck, liver or kidney cancer.

On this clone: The same CDR3 arises from other DNA sequences in this sample as well. The chain uses TRBV19 and TRBJ1-5; 7 bases agree with TRBD1. Unmatched junction bases numbered 5, after V lost 3 bases and J lost 3 bases. The CDR3 is 15 amino acids. Germline-derived CDR1 and CDR2 are LNHDA and SQIVND (reference sequence). The CDR3 spells CASSIRTGPNQPQHF. In DNA, the CDR3 is TGTGCCAGTAGTATCAGGACAGGCCCCAATCAGCCCCAGCATTTT. Looking up the rest from reference TRBV19 and TRBJ1-5 gives the full variable domain: DGGITQSPKYLFRKEGQNVTLSCEQNLNHDAMYWYRQDPGQGLRLIYYSQIVNDFQKGDIAEGYSVSREKKESFPLTVTSAQKNPTAFYLCASSIRTGPNQPQHFGDGTRLSIL.

The CDR3, as DNA: TGTGCCAGCAGCCCACAGGGGGCAGAGGTTACTGAAGCTTTCTTT. Encoded protein: CASSPQGAEVTEAFF. The chain recombines TRBV5-4 with TRBJ1-1, with 9 positions matching TRBD1. Germline V gives CDR1 SGHNT, CDR2 YYREEE (reference sequence). The CDR3 has 15 residues. The V and J ends lost 4 bases and 5 bases, in that order; junction bases with no gene match: 9.

This sequence joins TRBV28 and TRBJ1-2; D perhaps matches TRBD1 (6 bases). CDR3 length: 15 amino acids. From germline, CDR1 is MDHEN and CDR2 SYDVKM. V lost 4 bases, J lost 2 bases, and 14 bases lay in between. The CDR3 nucleotides are TGTGCCAGCAGTTACCCGGGGCAGGGGAACTATGGCTACACCTTC. Translating gives CASSYPGQGNYGYTF.

The chain joins TRBV29-1 to TRBJ2-5; D is possibly TRBD1 or TRBD2 (5 bases each). The CDR3 totals 12 residues. The germline CDR1 and CDR2 sequences are SQVTM and ANQGSEA. With 7 bases removed from V and 2 bases from J, the gap between germline ends came to 11 bases. DNA for the CDR3: TGCAGCGCCCGCTGGGGGCAAGAGACCCAGTACTTC. Protein sequence: CSARWGQETQYF.

V is TRBV7-9 and J is TRBJ2-1, with TRBD2 identical over 11 bases. From germline, CDR1 is SEHNR and CDR2 FQNEAQ (reference sequence). The CDR3 contains 19 residues. V shed 8 bases and J 0 bases; nucleotides not matched to a gene: 15. The CDR3: CASAFLGLAGGGSYNEQFF. Here the CDR3 DNA reads TGTGCCAGCGCGTTCCTTGGGCTAGCGGGGGGCGGCTCCTACAATGAGCAGTTCTTC.

The chain is built from TRBV25-1 and TRBJ2-2; D is perhaps TRBD1 (6 bases). V was cut by 7 bases and J by 5 bases, with 17 bases left in between. This CDR3 comprises 15 residues. Germline CDR1 and CDR2: MGHDK and SYGVNS. CDR3 nucleotides: TGTGCCAGCATGATAGGGGGTGTACGGACCGGGGAGCTGTTTTTT. Translated, it gives CASMIGGVRTGELFF.

The chain couples TRBV5-1 to TRBJ1-2, with 9 bases that match TRBD1. V was pared by 4 bases and J by 5 bases, with 9 bases of the junction left unmatched. The CDR3 contains 15 residues. Germline CDR1 is SGHRS and CDR2 is YFSETQ. DNA for the CDR3: TGCGCCAGCAGCCCTGGGACAGGGTCCGGGTATGGCTACACCTTC. This encodes CASSPGTGSGYGYTF.

The CDR3 protein is CASSYTSGGARDTQYF. The CDR3 DNA reads as TGTGCCAGCAGCTACACTAGCGGGGGGGCTCGGGATACGCAGTATTTT. The chain couples TRBV6-5 to TRBJ2-3, with 13 positions matching TRBD2. This CDR3 has 16 residues. Germline CDR1 is MNHEY and CDR2 is SVGAGI. The V gene end was trimmed by 6 bases and the J gene end by 6 bases; junction bases not matched to a gene: 9.

The gene calls are TRBV6-4 and TRBJ2-7; possible D gene TRBD2, 6 bases. CDR1 is MRHNA, CDR2 SNTAGT, per germline. The CDR3 covers 17 residues. Deletions cut 0 bases from V and 2 bases from J, with 17 bases between. The CDR3 DNA sequence: TGTGCCAGCAGTGACTCCAACGGGGGTCTATTCGCCTACGAGCAGTACTTC. This translates into CASSDSNGGLFAYEQYF.

The rearrangement links TRBV2 to TRBJ1-4; D is possibly TRBD1 (6 bases). The V gene's germline CDR1 is SNHLY and CDR2 FYNNEI. CDR3 length: 13 amino acids. V gave up 6 bases and J gave up 7 bases, with 12 bases separating them. The CDR3 sequence: CASRGQPTEKLFF. Here the CDR3 DNA reads TGTGCCAGCAGAGGACAGCCAACTGAAAAACTGTTTTTT.

The chain uses TRBV5-6 and TRBJ1-2; possible D gene TRBD1, 5 bases. The CDR3 consists of 14 residues. Per germline, CDR1 SGHDT and CDR2 YYEEEE. The ends were cut back, 4 bases at V and 3 bases at J, with 13 bases in the middle. CDR3 region: CASSPWPGDYGYTF. CDR3 bases: TGTGCCAGCAGCCCCTGGCCGGGGGACTATGGCTACACCTTC.

The chain has TRBV4-1 and TRBJ2-6; D is possibly TRBD1 or TRBD2 (6 bases each). There are 17 residues in the CDR3. Trimming removed 3 bases at V and 0 bases at J, with 12 bases between. Looked up from germline, CDR1 is MGHRA and CDR2 is YSYEKL. The chain's CDR3 is CASSHGGGGSGANVLTF. CDR3 nucleotides: TGCGCCAGCAGCCACGGCGGAGGGGGCTCTGGGGCCAACGTCCTGACTTTC.

Details on this clone: Distinct nucleotide sequences in the sample also encode this CDR3. The chain recombines TRBV6-1 with TRBJ1-3; 11 bases agree with TRBD1. V was clipped by 4 bases and J by 4 bases; unmatched bases: 6. The CDR3 runs 16 residues. CDR1 and CDR2 (germline): MNHNS, SASEGT. This CDR3 reads CASSGTGGPSGNTIYF. The CDR3 DNA sequence: TGTGCCAGCAGTGGGACAGGGGGCCCCTCAGGAAACACCATATATTTT.

The rearrangement uses TRBV10-3 and TRBJ2-2; D unresolved. The germline V and J ends were trimmed by 10 bases and 0 bases, with 21 bases remaining between them. CDR1 ENHRY and CDR2 SYGVKD come from the germline V gene. The CDR3 sequence is 17 residues long. The CDR3 region is CATHRPGGGANTGELFF. DNA of the CDR3: TGTGCCACCCACCGGCCAGGTGGTGGGGCGAACACCGGGGAGCTGTTTTTT.

V usage is TRBV6-5 and J usage is TRBJ2-1, with no clear D. The V and J ends lost 6 bases and 0 bases respectively, with 9 bases between them. The CDR3 loop spans 14 amino acids. Per germline, CDR1 MNHEY and CDR2 SVGAGI. The CDR3 here is CASSRLSSYNEQFF. The DNA for the CDR3 is TGTGCCAGCAGCCGCCTTAGCTCCTACAATGAGCAGTTCTTC.

This clone was detected only once. The chain is built from TRBV19 and TRBJ1-1, with D perhaps TRBD1 (5 bases). Looked up from germline, CDR1 is LNHDA and CDR2 is SQIVND (reference sequence). The CDR3 is 16 amino acids. V shed 0 bases and J shed 1 base, with 12 bases lying between them. Here the CDR3 reads CASSIDPGLSNTEAFF. The CDR3 DNA follows: TGTGCCAGTAGTATAGATCCGGGACTTTCGAACACTGAAGCTTTCTTT.

The chain has TRBV25-1 and TRBJ2-1; no definite D call. This CDR3 spans 15 amino acids. The V and J ends lost 7 bases and 0 bases respectively, with 13 bases between them. The germline CDR1 and CDR2 sequences are MGHDK and SYGVNS. In nucleotides, the CDR3 is TGTGCCAGCATTGGCCGATTAAGCTCCTACAATGAGCAGTTCTTC. This translates into CASIGRLSSYNEQFF.

V is TRBV5-8 and J is TRBJ1-6; weak D call: TRBD1 (5 bases). Trimming took off 2 bases at V and 7 bases at J, with 10 bases between the two ends. The CDR3 spans 14 residues. CDR1 and CDR2 from the germline V gene are SGHTS and YDEGEE. CDR3 sequence: CASSFGWGNSPLHF. DNA for the CDR3: TGTGCCAGCAGCTTTGGCTGGGGGAATTCACCCCTCCACTTT.

This clone was observed a single time. Other DNA variants within this sample encode the same CDR3. The V gene is TRBV7-3, the J gene TRBJ1-1, with D hard to call. V was trimmed by 0 bases and J by 2 bases, leaving 4 bases between them. The CDR3 is made up of 13 amino acids. Germline V gene lookup returns CDR1 SGHTA and CDR2 FQGTGA. The CDR3 here is CASSLTANTEAFF. The CDR3 DNA follows: TGTGCCAGCAGCTTAACGGCCAACACTGAAGCTTTCTTT.

The chain uses TRBV2 and TRBJ1-2; 9 bases match TRBD1. This CDR3 comprises 13 residues. Germline V gene sequence: CDR1 SNHLY, CDR2 FYNNEI. The junction had 0 bases not matched to a gene; V was cut back by 4 bases and J by 3 bases. The DNA for the CDR3 is TGTGCCAGCAGTGGGACAGGGGACTATGGCTACACCTTC. Protein product: CASSGTGDYGYTF.

The chain couples TRBV6-6 to TRBJ1-2; D ambiguous. Germline V gene sequence: CDR1 MNHNY, CDR2 SVGAGI (reference sequence). The CDR3 extends over 13 amino acids. Trimming stripped 6 bases from V and 4 bases from J, with 12 bases between. Here the CDR3 DNA reads TGTGCCAGCAGCCCCTGGCAGCTCTATGGCTACACCTTC. Translating gives CASSPWQLYGYTF.

The V and J genes are TRBV11-2 and TRBJ1-2; D is possibly TRBD1 (6 bases). Germline V gene data show CDR1 as SGHAT and CDR2 as FQNNGV. The CDR3 is 17 residues long. Deletions cut 0 bases from V and 1 base from J, with 15 bases between. For the CDR3, the DNA is TGTGCCAGCAGCTTAGAAGGGGCTCCCAGGGGTAACTATGGCTACACCTTC. This translates into CASSLEGAPRGNYGYTF.

The chain joins TRBV7-2 to TRBJ2-3; D remains unclear. The V and J ends lost 3 bases and 0 bases respectively, with 10 bases between them. Germline V gene data show CDR1 as SGHTA and CDR2 as FQGNSA. CDR3 length: 15 amino acids. CDR3 bases: TGTGCCAGCAGCTTTGGCCTACCAAGCACAGATACGCAGTATTTT. It codes for CASSFGLPSTDTQYF.

The CDR3 coding sequence is TGTGCCATCAGTGAGCGGGGGGGCCCCGATGAGCAGTTCTTC. This sequence encodes CAISERGGPDEQFF. V is TRBV10-3 and J is TRBJ2-1; 8 nucleotides align to TRBD2. In germline, CDR1 is ENHRY, CDR2 SYGVKD. With V trimmed by 2 bases and J by 8 bases, 5 bases remained unmatched. The CDR3 length is 14 residues.

The V call is TRBV30, the J call TRBJ1-5; the D is unclear. CDR3 size: 13 residues. V lost 3 bases and J 0 bases, leaving 6 bases between the germline ends. CDR1 is GTSNPN and CDR2 is SVGIG in the germline V gene (reference sequence). CDR3 nucleotide sequence: TGTGCCTGGAGCGGGAATAGCAATCAGCCCCAGCATTTT. Its translation is CAWSGNSNQPQHF.